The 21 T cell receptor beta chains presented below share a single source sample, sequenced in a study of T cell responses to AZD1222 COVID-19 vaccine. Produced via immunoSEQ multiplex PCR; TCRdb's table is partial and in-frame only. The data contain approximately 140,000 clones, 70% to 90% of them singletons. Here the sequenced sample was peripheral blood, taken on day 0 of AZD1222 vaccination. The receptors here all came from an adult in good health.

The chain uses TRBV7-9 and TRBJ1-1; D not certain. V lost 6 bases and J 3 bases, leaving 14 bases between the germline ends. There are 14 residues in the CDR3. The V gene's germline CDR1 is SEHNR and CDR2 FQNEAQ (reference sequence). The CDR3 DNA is TGTGCCAGCAGGGTCCCCGCGCGGGACACTGAAGCTTTCTTT. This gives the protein CASRVPARDTEAFF.

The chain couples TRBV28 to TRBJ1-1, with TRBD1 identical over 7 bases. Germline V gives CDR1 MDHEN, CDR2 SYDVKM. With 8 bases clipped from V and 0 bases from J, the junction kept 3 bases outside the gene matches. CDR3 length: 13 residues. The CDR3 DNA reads TGTGCCAGCTGGGACAGTCTGAACACTGAAGCTTTCTTT. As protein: CASWDSLNTEAFF.

Here the CDR3 DNA reads TGTGCCAGCAGTTACTCAGGGGGCCTGACCTACGAGCAGTACTTC. Its protein is CASSYSGGLTYEQYF. The chain carries TRBV27 and TRBJ2-7, with TRBD1 matching 8 bases. The V gene's germline CDR1 is MNHEY and CDR2 SMNVEV (reference sequence). J lost 2 bases, V lost 4 bases, and 7 bases had no gene match. The CDR3 totals 15 residues.

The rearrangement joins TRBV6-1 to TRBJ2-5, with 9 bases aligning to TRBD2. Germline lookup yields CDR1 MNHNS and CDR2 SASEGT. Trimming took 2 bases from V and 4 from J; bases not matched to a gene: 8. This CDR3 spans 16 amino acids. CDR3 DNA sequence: TGTGCCAGCAGTGAATTCGGTAGCGGGAGTGGAGAGACCCAGTACTTC. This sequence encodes CASSEFGSGSGETQYF.

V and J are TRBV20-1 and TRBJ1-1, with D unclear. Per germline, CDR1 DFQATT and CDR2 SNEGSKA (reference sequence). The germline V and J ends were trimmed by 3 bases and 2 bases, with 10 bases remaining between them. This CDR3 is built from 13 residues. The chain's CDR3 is CSASRGINTEAFF. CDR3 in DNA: TGCAGTGCTAGTCGCGGAATCAACACTGAAGCTTTCTTT.

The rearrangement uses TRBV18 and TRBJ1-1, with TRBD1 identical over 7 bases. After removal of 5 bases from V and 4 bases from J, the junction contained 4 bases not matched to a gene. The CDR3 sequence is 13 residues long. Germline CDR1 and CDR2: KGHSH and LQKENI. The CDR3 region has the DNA TGTGCCAGCTCAAATAACAGGGGCACTGAAGCTTTCTTT. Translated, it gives CASSNNRGTEAFF.

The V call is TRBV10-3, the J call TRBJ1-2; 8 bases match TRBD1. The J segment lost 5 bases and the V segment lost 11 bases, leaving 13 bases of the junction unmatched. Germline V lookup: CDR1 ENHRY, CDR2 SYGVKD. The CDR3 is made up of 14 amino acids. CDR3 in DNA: TGTGCCGCCAAGGTGGCAGGGGGCCAGTATGGCTACACCTTC. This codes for CAAKVAGGQYGYTF.

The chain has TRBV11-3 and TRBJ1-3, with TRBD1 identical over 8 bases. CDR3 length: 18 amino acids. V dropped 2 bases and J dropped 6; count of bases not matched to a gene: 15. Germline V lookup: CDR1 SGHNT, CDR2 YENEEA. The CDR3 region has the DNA TGTGCCAGCAGCTTAATCAATCCGCAGCCGGGACAGGAAAACACCATATATTTT. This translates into CASSLINPQPGQENTIYF. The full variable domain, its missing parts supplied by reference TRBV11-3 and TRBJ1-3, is EAGVVQSPRYKIIEKKQPVAFWCNPISGHNTLYWYLQNLGQGPELLIRYENEEAVDDSQLPKDRFSAERLKGVDSTLKIQPAELGDSAVYLCASSLINPQPGQENTIYFGEGSWLTVV.

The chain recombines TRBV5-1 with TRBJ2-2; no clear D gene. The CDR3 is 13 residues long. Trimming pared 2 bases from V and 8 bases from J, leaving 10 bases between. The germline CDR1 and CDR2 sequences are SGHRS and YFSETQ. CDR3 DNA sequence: TGCGCCAGCAGCTTAGAGCCTCTGGGGGAGCTGTTTTTT. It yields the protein CASSLEPLGELFF.

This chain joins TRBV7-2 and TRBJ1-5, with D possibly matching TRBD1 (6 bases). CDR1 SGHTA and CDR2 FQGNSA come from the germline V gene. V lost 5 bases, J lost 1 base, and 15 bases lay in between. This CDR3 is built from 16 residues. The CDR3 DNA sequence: TGTGCCAGCAGCGCCGGGACAAGCCAAAGCAATCAGCCCCAGCATTTT. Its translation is CASSAGTSQSNQPQHF.

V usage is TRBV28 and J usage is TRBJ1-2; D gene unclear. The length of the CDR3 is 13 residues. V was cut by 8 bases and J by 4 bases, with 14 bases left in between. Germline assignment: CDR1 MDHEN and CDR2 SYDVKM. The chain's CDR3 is CASGSSGFYGYTF. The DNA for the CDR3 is TGTGCCAGCGGCTCCTCGGGGTTCTATGGCTACACCTTC.

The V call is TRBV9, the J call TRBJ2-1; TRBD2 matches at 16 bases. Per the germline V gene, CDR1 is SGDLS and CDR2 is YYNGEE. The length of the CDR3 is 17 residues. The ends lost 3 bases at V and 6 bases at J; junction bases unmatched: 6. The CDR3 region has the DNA TGTGCCAGCAGCGGCGGGACTAGCGGGAGGGCCATCAATGAGCAGTTCTTC. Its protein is CASSGGTSGRAINEQFF.

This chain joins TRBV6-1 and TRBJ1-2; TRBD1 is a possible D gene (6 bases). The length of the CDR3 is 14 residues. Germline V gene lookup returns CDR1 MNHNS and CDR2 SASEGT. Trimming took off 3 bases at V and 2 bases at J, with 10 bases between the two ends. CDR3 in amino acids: CASSDRGWNYGYTF. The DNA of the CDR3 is TGTGCCAGCAGTGACAGGGGATGGAACTATGGCTACACCTTC.

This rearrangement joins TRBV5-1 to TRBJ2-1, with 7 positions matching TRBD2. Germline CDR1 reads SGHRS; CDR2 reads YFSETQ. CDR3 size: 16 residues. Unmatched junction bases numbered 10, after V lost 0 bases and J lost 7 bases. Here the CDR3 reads CASSLALGTKNNEQFF. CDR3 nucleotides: TGCGCCAGCAGCTTGGCTCTCGGGACTAAGAATAATGAGCAGTTCTTC.

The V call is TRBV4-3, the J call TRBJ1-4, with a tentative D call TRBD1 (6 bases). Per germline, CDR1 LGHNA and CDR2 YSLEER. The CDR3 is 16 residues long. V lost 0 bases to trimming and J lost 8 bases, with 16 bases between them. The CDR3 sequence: CASSQERRGRGEKLFF. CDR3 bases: TGCGCCAGCAGCCAAGAACGTCGGGGCAGGGGCGAAAAACTGTTTTTT.

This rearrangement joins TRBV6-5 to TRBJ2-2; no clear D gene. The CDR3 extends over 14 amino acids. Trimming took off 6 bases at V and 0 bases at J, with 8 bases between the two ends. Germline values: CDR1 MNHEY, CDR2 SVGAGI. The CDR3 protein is CASRARPNTGELFF. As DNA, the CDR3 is TGTGCCAGCAGGGCGCGACCGAACACCGGGGAGCTGTTTTTT.

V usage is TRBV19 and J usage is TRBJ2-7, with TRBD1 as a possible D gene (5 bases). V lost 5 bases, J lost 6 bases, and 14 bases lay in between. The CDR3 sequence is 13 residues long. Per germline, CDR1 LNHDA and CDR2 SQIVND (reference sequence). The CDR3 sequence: CASSPLRAAEQYF. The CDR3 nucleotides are TGTGCCAGTAGTCCGCTCAGGGCCGCCGAGCAGTACTTC.

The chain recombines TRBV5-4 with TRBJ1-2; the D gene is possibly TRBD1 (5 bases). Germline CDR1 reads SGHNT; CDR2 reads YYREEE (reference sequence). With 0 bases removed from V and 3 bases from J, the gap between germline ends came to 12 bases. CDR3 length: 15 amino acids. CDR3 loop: CASSLDSGRDYGYTF. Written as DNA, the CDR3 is TGTGCCAGCAGCTTGGATTCAGGGAGGGACTATGGCTACACCTTC.

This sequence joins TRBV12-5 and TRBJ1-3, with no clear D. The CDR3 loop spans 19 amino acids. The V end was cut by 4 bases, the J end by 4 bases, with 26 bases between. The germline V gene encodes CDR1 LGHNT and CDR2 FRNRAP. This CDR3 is CASGSLPKDQAQIGNTIYF. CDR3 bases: TGTGCTAGTGGTTCACTGCCCAAAGACCAGGCTCAAATCGGAAACACCATATATTTT. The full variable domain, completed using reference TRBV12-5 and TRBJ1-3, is DARVTQTPRHKVTEMGQEVTMRCQPILGHNTVFWYRQTMMQGLELLAYFRNRAPLDDSGMPKDRFSAEMPDATLATLKIQPSEPRDSAVYFCASGSLPKDQAQIGNTIYFGEGSWLTVV.

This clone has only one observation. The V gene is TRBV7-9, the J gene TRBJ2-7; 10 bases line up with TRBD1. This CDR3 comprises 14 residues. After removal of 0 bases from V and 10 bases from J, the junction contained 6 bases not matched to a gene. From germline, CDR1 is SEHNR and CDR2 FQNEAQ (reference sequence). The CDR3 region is CASSLALDRGHQYF. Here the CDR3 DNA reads TGTGCCAGCAGCTTAGCCCTCGACAGGGGGCACCAGTACTTC.

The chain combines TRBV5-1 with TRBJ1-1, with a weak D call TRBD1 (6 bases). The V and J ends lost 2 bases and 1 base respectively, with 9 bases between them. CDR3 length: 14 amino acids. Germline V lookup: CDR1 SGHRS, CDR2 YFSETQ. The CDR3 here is CASSLGGRNTEAFF. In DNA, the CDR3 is TGCGCCAGCAGCTTAGGGGGTAGGAACACTGAAGCTTTCTTT.